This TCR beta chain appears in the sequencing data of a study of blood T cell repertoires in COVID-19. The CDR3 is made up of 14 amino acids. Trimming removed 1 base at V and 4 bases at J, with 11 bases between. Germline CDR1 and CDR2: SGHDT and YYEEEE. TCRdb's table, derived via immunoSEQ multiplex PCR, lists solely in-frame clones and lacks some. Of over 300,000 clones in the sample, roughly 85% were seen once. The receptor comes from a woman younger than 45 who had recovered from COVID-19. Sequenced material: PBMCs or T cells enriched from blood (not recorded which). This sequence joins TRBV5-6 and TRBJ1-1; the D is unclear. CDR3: CASSLWVAITEAFF. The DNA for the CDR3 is TGTGCCAGCAGCTTGTGGGTAGCAATCACTGAAGCTTTCTTT.